Below, one T cell receptor beta chain is given with its context. Its antigen is undetermined. This record comes from a study of STAT5B mutations in CD4+ large granular lymphocyte leukemia. Whole-study findings and limits: Top patient clones used TRBV06 genes more often: 8/27 versus 2/35 in controls.

Germline V lookup: CDR1 SGHVS, CDR2 FNYEAQ. V shed 5 bases and J shed 0 bases, with 14 bases lying between them. CDR3 length: 15 amino acids. Profiling relied on immunoSEQ multiplex PCR, and the TCRdb table lists in-frame clones only, not all of them. This table has about 26,000 clones, approximately 84% appearing once. Sequenced: CD4+ T cells from blood buffy coats. This sequence originates from a human donor in good health. The chain employs TRBV7-6 and TRBJ2-7, with D maybe TRBD2 (5 bases). The CDR3: CASSPRAIPSYEQYF. In nucleotides, the CDR3 is TGTGCCAGCAGCCCGAGGGCAATCCCCTCCTACGAGCAGTACTTC.